The text below deals with one T cell receptor (beta chain). Just one base apart from a much larger clone, this may be a read error. Template was bulk tumor genomic DNA, around 600 ng per sample. Several biopsies per primary tumor were taken during surgery, spaced as far apart as possible. These patients got curative surgery after being newly diagnosed with untreated non-small cell lung cancer. V was shortened by 2 bases and J by 5 bases, with 15 bases between the two germline ends. Germline assignment: CDR1 DFQATT and CDR2 SNEGSKA (reference sequence). This CDR3 spans 14 amino acids. Multiplex PCR relied on 32 V and 13 J primers to amplify TCR beta CDR3. TCRdb independently ran MiXCR on the multiplex PCR reads; one entry per CDR3 protein. The sample yields approximately 20,000 distinct CDR3 sequences, about 25% seen once. The data are from a study of immune heterogeneity within non-small cell lung tumors.

The V call is TRBV20-1, the J call TRBJ1-1; no clear D gene. The sequenced sample was lung tumor tissue. This receptor was obtained from a man in his forties with non-small cell lung cancer. The CDR3 loop is CSARPARGFTEAFF. The CDR3 DNA follows: TGCAGTGCTAGACCCGCCCGAGGATTTACTGAAGCTTTCTTT.